This entry concerns a single TCR beta chain. Its antigen is currently not known. Base-call qualities are not available, and no considerably larger clone is one nucleotide away. The sample comes from a study of T cell changes during pregnancy in multiple sclerosis (dated by TCRdb to between 2018 and 2020). As for the study more broadly: Changes in the T cell repertoire over the course of pregnancy were examined in this study in women with multiple sclerosis.

The receptor library was made with the immunoSEQ multiplex PCR assay. TCRdb mirrors the immuneACCESS table, restricted to in-frame sequences. Some clones are absent from its copies; in checked studies, under half trace to an unresolved V gene, and the reason for the others is unknown. This sample is represented by over 35,000 clones; around 87% of them were singletons. Approximately 0.5% of the sample belongs to the ten largest clones. The germline V and J ends show losses of 6 bases and 2 bases respectively, and no gene match explains 1 base of the junction. CDR1 and CDR2 (SGHTA, FQGNSA) derive from the germline V gene. The CDR3 holds 13 amino acids from the cysteine to the phenylalanine. Only the CDR3 part of the read is kept: 39 bases, read in frame from the first base.

The specimen was CD4+ T cells from peripheral blood mononuclear cells, collected in the second trimester of pregnancy. The receptor's source is a female donor with multiple sclerosis, enrolled in a pregnancy study. The chain joins TRBV7-2 to TRBJ1-5, with 7 middle bases fitting TRBD1. The DNA sequence is as follows: TGTGCCAGCAGAGGGACAGGCAATCAGCCCCAGCATTTT. Translated, this gives CASRGTGNQPQHF.